The clone carrying this T cell receptor (beta chain) is large within its sample. The V gene lost 8 bases and the J gene lost 4 bases, with 16 bases spanning the gap. Per germline, CDR1 SGHDT and CDR2 YYEEEE. The CDR3 length is 14 residues. The data derive from a study of tissue T cells after allogeneic stem cell transplantation. TCRbeta CDR3 was sequenced at survey depth with template counts. TCRdb keeps only in-frame clones here, not all; method: immunoSEQ multiplex PCR. This table holds approximately 3,500 clones, around three fifths found once. The source material was tissue from the ileum, sampled at autopsy. The chain uses TRBV5-6 and TRBJ1-3; maybe TRBD1 (6 bases). The TCR was taken from a male donor older than 55 with lung cancer. The CDR3: CASGPQGMGNTIYF. CDR3 coding DNA: TGTGCCAGTGGTCCCCAGGGGATGGGAAACACCATATATTTT. The full variable domain, completed using reference TRBV5-6 and TRBJ1-3, is DAGVTQSPTHLIKTRGQQVTLRCSPKSGHDTVSWYQQALGQGPQFIFQYYEEEERQRGNFPDRFSGHQFPNYSSELNVNALLLGDSALYLCASGPQGMGNTIYFGEGSWLTVV.